The 24 T cell receptor beta chains listed next were all sequenced from one sample in a study of Ad26.COV2.S vaccination and SARS-CoV-2 variants. Treatment indicated: over 15 received Ad26.COV2.S at low or high dose, single or two shots; 5 received placebo; per-sample allocation not given. Material that was analyzed had been drawn on day 63 after the first vaccine or placebo injection. Only in-frame clones appear in the TCRdb table, and some are missing; sequencing was by immunoSEQ multiplex PCR. The sample lists about 500,000 clones; 80% to 90% were seen once. This material consisted of peripheral blood, taken in a trial of Ad26.COV2.S vaccine versus placebo. The receptors come from a person between 18 and 65 years old who received the Ad26.COV2.S COVID-19 vaccine or a placebo.

The rearrangement uses TRBV4-3 and TRBJ1-1; D is ambiguous. Trimming took off 1 base at V and 0 bases at J, with 9 bases between the two ends. There are 15 residues in the CDR3. In germline, CDR1 is LGHNA, CDR2 YSLEER. Written as DNA, the CDR3 is TGCGCCAGCAGCCAAGCAGCTTACATGAACACTGAAGCTTTCTTT. Its translation is CASSQAAYMNTEAFF.

The V gene is TRBV9, the J gene TRBJ1-2; 9 bases align to TRBD1. The germline CDR1 and CDR2 sequences are SGDLS and YYNGEE. The CDR3 is 15 amino acids. The V gene end was trimmed by 2 bases and the J gene end by 6 bases; junction bases not matched to a gene: 8. In DNA form, the CDR3 reads TGTGCCAGCAGCGTTCGACAGGGGGTATACGATGGCTACACCTTC. It encodes CASSVRQGVYDGYTF.

V is TRBV28 and J is TRBJ2-7; TRBD2 matches at 10 bases. Germline V gives CDR1 MDHEN, CDR2 SYDVKM. The ends lost 3 bases at V and 2 bases at J; junction bases unmatched: 4. The CDR3 consists of 15 residues. The CDR3 region is CASSFWTSGTYEQYF. The CDR3 DNA sequence: TGTGCCAGCAGTTTTTGGACTAGCGGAACCTACGAGCAGTACTTC.

CDR3 sequence reads: CASTARVSYEQYF. The CDR3 DNA follows: TGTGCCAGCACAGCTAGGGTTTCCTACGAGCAGTACTTC. This chain joins TRBV7-2 and TRBJ2-7; D remains ambiguous. The germline CDR1 and CDR2 sequences are SGHTA and FQGNSA. The CDR3 is 13 amino acids. V lost 7 bases, J lost 1 base, and 11 bases lay in between.

The gene calls are TRBV19 and TRBJ1-5; D remains unclear. The CDR3 totals 15 residues. Per germline, CDR1 LNHDA and CDR2 SQIVND (reference sequence). V lost 3 bases, J lost 2 bases, and 11 bases lay in between. The CDR3 loop is CASSIFASGNQPQHF. CDR3 DNA sequence: TGTGCCAGTAGTATTTTCGCCTCTGGCAATCAGCCCCAGCATTTT.

The chain is built from TRBV7-8 and TRBJ1-4, with 9 positions matching TRBD1. Looked up from germline, CDR1 is SGHVS and CDR2 is FQNEAQ. There are 18 residues in the CDR3. The trim removed 5 bases at V and 3 bases at J, leaving 13 bases unmatched. CDR3 bases: TGTGCCAGCAGCCGAACCGGGACAGGGTTCCCATCTAATGAAAAACTGTTTTTT. It codes for CASSRTGTGFPSNEKLFF.

CDR3 protein: CASSSGQNQPQHF. In nucleotides, the CDR3 is TGTGCCAGCAGCTCGGGACAGAATCAGCCCCAGCATTTT. V gene TRBV5-4 combines with J gene TRBJ1-5; 7 nucleotides line up with TRBD1. V dropped 3 bases and J dropped 4; count of bases not matched to a gene: 1. The CDR3 totals 13 residues. Germline V gene sequence: CDR1 SGHNT, CDR2 YYREEE (reference sequence).

The chain couples TRBV4-1 to TRBJ2-1, with D possibly matching TRBD2 (7 bases). The V end lost 4 bases, the J end lost 10 bases, and 23 bases lay between the germline ends. From germline, CDR1 is MGHRA and CDR2 YSYEKL. The CDR3 spans 16 residues. CDR3 residues: CASSRPGGGQGREQFF. The DNA of the CDR3 is TGCGCCAGCAGCCGTCCGGGCGGGGGTCAGGGGCGAGAGCAGTTCTTC.

The J gene is TRBJ2-7, the V gene TRBV19; D gene unclear. This CDR3 is built from 15 residues. CDR1 is LNHDA and CDR2 is SQIVND in the germline V gene (reference sequence). The V end lost 3 bases, the J end lost 7 bases, and 19 bases lay between the germline ends. The CDR3 is CASSMGLEYLREQYF. The CDR3 region has the DNA TGTGCCAGTAGTATGGGTCTAGAGTATCTGAGGGAGCAGTACTTC.

V usage is TRBV3-1 (or the pseudogene TRBV3-2) and J usage is TRBJ2-1; maybe TRBD2 (5 bases). The germline V gene has CDR1 LGHDT and CDR2 YNNKEL (reference sequence). This CDR3 comprises 18 residues. Between the trimmed V and J ends, which lost 0 bases and 0 bases, there was a span of 15 bases. CDR3 in amino acids: CASSQDLAGGHSYNEQFF. Written as DNA, the CDR3 is TGTGCCAGCAGCCAAGATTTGGCAGGCGGGCACTCCTACAATGAGCAGTTCTTC.

This CDR3 reads CASSQDRVGNEQFF. The DNA of the CDR3 is TGCGCCAGCAGCCAAGACAGGGTGGGGAATGAGCAGTTCTTC. This sequence joins TRBV4-1 and TRBJ2-1; D may be TRBD1 (5 bases). The CDR3 spans 14 residues. Trimming removed 0 bases from V and 7 bases from J, with 10 bases in between. Germline values: CDR1 MGHRA, CDR2 YSYEKL.

This rearrangement joins TRBV18 to TRBJ2-5; 10 nucleotides line up with TRBD2. Germline V gene lookup returns CDR1 KGHSH and CDR2 LQKENI. The CDR3 has 14 residues. The ends lost 7 bases at V and 3 bases at J; junction bases unmatched: 5. CDR3 sequence: CASFRGLAEETQYF. As DNA, the CDR3 is TGTGCCAGCTTTCGAGGACTAGCGGAAGAGACCCAGTACTTC.

V usage is TRBV29-1 and J usage is TRBJ2-3; 8 bases line up with TRBD1. Germline-derived CDR1 and CDR2 are SQVTM and ANQGSEA. The V gene end was trimmed by 3 bases and the J gene end by 3 bases; junction bases not matched to a gene: 2. The CDR3 length is 13 residues. For the CDR3, the DNA is TGCAGCGTTGATCAGGGGGCGACAGATACGCAGTATTTT. Residues: CSVDQGATDTQYF.

The V and J genes are TRBV28 and TRBJ1-2, with a tentative D call TRBD1 (6 bases). Trimming stripped 5 bases from V and 4 bases from J, with 23 bases between. CDR1 is MDHEN, CDR2 SYDVKM, per germline. The CDR3 consists of 17 residues. The CDR3 sequence: CASSPHPAGGSGYGYTF. As DNA, the CDR3 is TGTGCCAGCAGTCCACACCCGGCCGGGGGCAGTGGCTATGGCTACACCTTC.

There are a few counts of this clone. This chain uses TRBV27 with TRBJ2-7, with 7 bases lining up with TRBD1. The CDR3 runs 16 residues. Per germline, CDR1 MNHEY and CDR2 SMNVEV (reference sequence). The J segment lost 6 bases and the V segment lost 5 bases, leaving 16 bases of the junction unmatched. CDR3 protein: CASSRRGQPLRGEQYF. CDR3 bases: TGTGCCAGCAGTCGCCGGGGACAGCCGCTACGAGGCGAGCAGTACTTC.

This chain uses TRBV2 with TRBJ2-7; D is perhaps TRBD1 (6 bases). V was pared by 1 base and J by 3 bases, with 16 bases between. From germline, CDR1 is SNHLY and CDR2 FYNNEI. This CDR3 has 16 amino acids. The CDR3 bases are TGTGCCAGCAGTGAAGTGGGGGCAGGGGCCCTCTACGAGCAGTACTTC. It codes for CASSEVGAGALYEQYF.

The V gene is TRBV4-1, the J gene TRBJ1-5; D is unclear. In germline, CDR1 is MGHRA, CDR2 YSYEKL. Trimming took 1 base from V and 6 from J, leaving 13 bases between them. The CDR3 is 15 residues long. The CDR3 spells CASSQGVYGVQPQHF. The CDR3 DNA sequence: TGCGCCAGCAGCCAAGGTGTTTACGGGGTTCAGCCCCAGCATTTT.

The chain links TRBV27 to TRBJ2-5; D is undetermined. Trimming pared 6 bases from V and 2 bases from J, leaving 19 bases between. Germline CDR1 and CDR2: MNHEY and SMNVEV (reference sequence). This CDR3 has 16 residues. The CDR3 bases are TGTGCCAGCAGAGTGGCGTCGGGCCTTCGTCAAGAGACCCAGTACTTC. This codes for CASRVASGLRQETQYF.

This chain connects TRBV6-5 to TRBJ1-2; D not resolved. Trimming removed 2 bases at V and 0 bases at J, with 10 bases between. Germline V CDR1 and CDR2: MNHEY, SVGAGI. This CDR3 has 15 residues. DNA for the CDR3: TGTGCCAGCAGTTACAGGGAGCCGCCTAACTATGGCTACACCTTC. Amino acids: CASSYREPPNYGYTF.

The table lists this clone with a count of one. This chain uses TRBV4-3 with TRBJ2-3, with unresolved D. The ends were cut back, 1 base at V and 6 bases at J, with 14 bases in the middle. This CDR3 region has 15 residues. Germline values: CDR1 LGHNA, CDR2 YSLEER. This CDR3 reads CASSQVQGREDTQYF. The DNA of the CDR3 is TGCGCCAGCAGCCAAGTCCAAGGGCGTGAGGATACGCAGTATTTT.

This chain links TRBV7-9 with TRBJ2-1; no reliable D call. Per germline, CDR1 SEHNR and CDR2 FQNEAQ (reference sequence). The V end lost 11 bases, the J end lost 0 bases, and 20 bases lay between the germline ends. The CDR3 is 16 residues long. The CDR3 spells CAGTRLDESSYNEQFF. Here the CDR3 DNA reads TGTGCCGGCACCCGGTTGGACGAAAGCTCCTACAATGAGCAGTTCTTC.

This chain links TRBV20-1 with TRBJ1-1; possible D gene TRBD1, 5 bases. The germline V and J ends were trimmed by 2 bases and 11 bases, with 12 bases remaining between them. The CDR3 sequence is 11 residues long. Germline V gene lookup returns CDR1 DFQATT and CDR2 SNEGSKA (reference sequence). The CDR3: CSARQGAEAFF. The DNA of the CDR3 is TGCAGTGCTAGACAGGGAGCGGAGGCTTTCTTT.

The gene calls are TRBV28 and TRBJ2-2; D tentatively fits TRBD1 or TRBD2 (5 bases each). Trimming shortened V by 11 bases and J by 2 bases, and 21 bases separated the two germline ends. Germline CDR1 and CDR2: MDHEN and SYDVKM. This CDR3 has 16 amino acids. The CDR3 sequence is CAAVATGTDNTGELFF. The CDR3 DNA is TGTGCCGCAGTGGCCACGGGGACGGATAACACCGGGGAGCTGTTTTTT.

The chain combines TRBV7-9 with TRBJ2-1; D may be TRBD1 (6 bases). Germline V gene sequence: CDR1 SEHNR, CDR2 FQNEAQ (reference sequence). The CDR3 extends over 16 amino acids. Trimming removed 4 bases from V and 5 bases from J, with 18 bases in between. Here the CDR3 reads CASSSRAGTQNNEQFF. As DNA, the CDR3 is TGTGCCAGCAGCTCCCGAGCCGGGACACAGAACAATGAGCAGTTCTTC.